These 25 T cell receptor beta chains share one sample of origin, sequenced in a study of shared clonotypes between healthy human individuals. As defined, naive CD8 cells were CD45RO-negative and positively selected for CCR7, with terminally differentiated effector memory CD45RA+ cells excluded. Sequenced by immunoSEQ multiplex PCR; TCRdb stores in-frame clones only, minus some. The sample shows approximately 2,200,000 clones, approximately 94% of them seen only once. The specimen sequenced was naive CD8+ T cells from PBMCs. Every receptor here comes from a man younger than 35 in good health. Some clones in this sample may be carry-over from other donors' samples.

The chain employs TRBV27 and TRBJ2-7, with D perhaps TRBD1 or TRBD2 (5 bases each). Trimming took off 1 base at V and 9 bases at J, with 19 bases between the two ends. CDR3 length equals 15 residues. Germline loops: CDR1 MNHEY, CDR2 SMNVEV (reference sequence). CDR3 amino acids: CASSLLGPNYEWQYF. CDR3 nucleotides: TGTGCCAGCAGTTTATTGGGACCTAATTACGAGTGGCAGTACTTC.

This clone was detected once. V is TRBV10-3 and J is TRBJ2-7; 14 nucleotides agree with TRBD2. The CDR3 consists of 14 residues. The germline V gene encodes CDR1 ENHRY and CDR2 SYGVKD. Losses at the gene ends were 8 bases for V and 3 bases for J; bases not matched to a gene: 3. The DNA for the CDR3 is TGTGCCATCGGGACTAGCGGGGGAGACTACGAGCAGTACTTC. This encodes CAIGTSGGDYEQYF.

The rearrangement uses TRBV28 and TRBJ1-5; the D is unclear. CDR1 is MDHEN and CDR2 is SYDVKM in the germline V gene. The CDR3 is 16 amino acids. The ends were cut back, 1 base at V and 0 bases at J, with 10 bases in the middle. This chain's CDR3 is CASSLSWPYSNQPQHF. CDR3 DNA sequence: TGTGCCAGCAGTTTATCCTGGCCTTATAGCAATCAGCCCCAGCATTTT.

This chain joins TRBV5-1 and TRBJ2-7; TRBD1 is a possible D gene (5 bases). This CDR3 has 13 residues. Trimming shortened V by 0 bases and J by 5 bases, and 9 bases separated the two germline ends. Germline V gene data show CDR1 as SGHRS and CDR2 as YFSETQ. The CDR3 coding sequence is TGCGCCAGCAGCTTGGGGACATTCAACGAGCAGTACTTC. This codes for CASSLGTFNEQYF.

V gene TRBV7-9 combines with J gene TRBJ2-1; D gene unclear. The germline gives CDR1 SEHNR, CDR2 FQNEAQ (reference sequence). The V and J ends lost 2 bases and 0 bases respectively, with 14 bases between them. The CDR3 runs to 17 residues. CDR3 coding DNA: TGTGCCAGCAGCTTATATTCCAGACCAAGCTCCTACAATGAGCAGTTCTTC. Translating it yields CASSLYSRPSSYNEQFF.

The genes are TRBV5-6 and TRBJ2-1; TRBD1 agrees at 9 bases. This CDR3 has 19 residues. Germline CDR1 SGHDT, CDR2 YYEEEE. J gave up 8 bases and V 5 bases, and 23 bases lay outside the gene matches. The CDR3 DNA is TGTGCCAGCAGTTTGACCCTTTTGGTGGCCCGGACAGGGGTCGATGAGCAGTTCTTC. This encodes CASSLTLLVARTGVDEQFF.

This clone was detected only once. The J gene is TRBJ1-4, the V gene TRBV6-5; no clear D. Germline V lookup: CDR1 MNHEY, CDR2 SVGAGI. The CDR3 extends over 14 amino acids. Deletions cut 6 bases from V and 7 bases from J, with 15 bases between. CDR3 in DNA: TGTGCCAGCAGCCTCGGGGTCGAGGGTGAAAAACTGTTTTTT. Its translation is CASSLGVEGEKLFF.

This rearrangement joins TRBV28 to TRBJ2-5; TRBD2 aligns across 8 bases. Germline V gene sequence: CDR1 MDHEN, CDR2 SYDVKM. V lost 2 bases, J lost 5 bases, and 4 bases stayed unmatched. This CDR3 has 14 amino acids. In nucleotides, the CDR3 is TGTGCCAGCAGTTTAGCGGGGGGTGACGAGACCCAGTACTTC. Translating it yields CASSLAGGDETQYF.

This chain joins TRBV7-8 and TRBJ2-5, with D possibly called TRBD1 or TRBD2 (5 bases each). Germline V gene lookup returns CDR1 SGHVS and CDR2 FQNEAQ. Trimming shortened V by 3 bases and J by 2 bases, and 7 bases separated the two germline ends. CDR3 size: 13 residues. CDR3 sequence: CASSFEGQETQYF. The CDR3 DNA is TGTGCCAGCAGCTTTGAGGGGCAAGAGACCCAGTACTTC.

This chain connects TRBV12-5 to TRBJ2-7; maybe TRBD2 (6 bases). Trimming cost V 3 bases and J 5 bases, with 11 bases left between them. The CDR3 covers 13 residues. The germline CDR1 and CDR2 sequences are LGHNT and FRNRAP. In nucleotides, the CDR3 is TGTGCTAGTGGTTTTGGCGGGAATAACGAGCAGTACTTC. As protein: CASGFGGNNEQYF.

V usage is TRBV7-9 and J usage is TRBJ1-2, with TRBD1 identical over 9 bases. J lost 0 bases, V lost 4 bases, and 9 bases had no gene match. Germline-derived CDR1 and CDR2 are SEHNR and FQNEAQ (reference sequence). CDR3 length equals 17 residues. The CDR3 nucleotides read TGTGCCAGCAGCTCGAGACAGGGGGAACCAGCTAACTATGGCTACACCTTC. Translation gives CASSSRQGEPANYGYTF.

The chain carries TRBV27 and TRBJ2-6; a weak D match, TRBD1 (5 bases). Trimming removed 5 bases from V and 2 bases from J, with 19 bases in between. From germline, CDR1 is MNHEY and CDR2 SMNVEV (reference sequence). The CDR3 covers 18 residues. CDR3 residues: CASSPRGRVETGANVLTF. For the CDR3, the DNA is TGTGCCAGCAGTCCCAGAGGCAGGGTTGAAACTGGGGCCAACGTCCTGACTTTC. Full variable domain (outside the CDR3, taken from reference TRBV27 and TRBJ2-6): EAQVTQNPRYLITVTGKKLTVTCSQNMNHEYMSWYRQDPGLGLRQIYYSMNVEVTDKGDVPEGYKVSRKEKRNFPLILESPSPNQTSLYFCASSPRGRVETGANVLTFGAGSRLTVL.

The chain employs TRBV28 and TRBJ2-1; D is perhaps TRBD2 (5 bases). The V gene's germline CDR1 is MDHEN and CDR2 SYDVKM. CDR3 size: 13 residues. V was clipped by 3 bases and J by 6 bases, with 9 bases between them. The CDR3: CASSFQEANEQFF. The CDR3 nucleotides are TGTGCCAGCAGTTTTCAGGAGGCCAATGAGCAGTTCTTC.

This chain joins TRBV7-2 and TRBJ2-7, with 12 bases matching TRBD2. Germline assignment: CDR1 SGHTA and CDR2 FQGNSA. Trimming at V came to 4 bases and at J to 3 bases, leaving 4 bases not matched to a gene. The CDR3 contains 15 residues. The CDR3 loop reads CASSSGLAGGYEQYF. The CDR3 DNA is TGTGCCAGCAGCTCGGGACTAGCGGGCGGCTACGAGCAGTACTTC.

The V gene is TRBV7-9, the J gene TRBJ2-7; 7 nucleotides line up with TRBD1. Germline V CDR1 and CDR2: SEHNR, FQNEAQ (reference sequence). The V gene end was trimmed by 1 base and the J gene end by 2 bases; junction bases not matched to a gene: 5. The CDR3 consists of 15 residues. In DNA form, the CDR3 reads TGTGCCAGCAGCTTAGACGACAGGGCACCCTACGAGCAGTACTTC. It codes for CASSLDDRAPYEQYF.

J is TRBJ2-7 and V is TRBV7-2; D may match TRBD1 or TRBD2 (5 bases each). CDR3 length: 16 residues. The germline CDR1 and CDR2 sequences are SGHTA and FQGNSA. V lost 6 bases, J lost 6 bases, and 24 bases lay in between. CDR3 sequence reads: CASSPPSGRDWSEQYF. CDR3 in DNA: TGTGCCAGCAGTCCACCCTCGGGGCGCGATTGGTCCGAGCAGTACTTC.

This clone appeared once. This sequence joins TRBV21-1 and TRBJ1-1; the table gives TRBD1 as D, unverified against the DNA. TRBV21-1 is an annotated pseudogene. The CDR3 extends over 16 amino acids. In DNA, the CDR3 is TGTGCCAGCAGCAAAGGAAAGGGGTCGCCGAACACTGAAGCTTTCTTT. It is translated as CASSKGKGSPNTEAFF.

The chain recombines TRBV9 with TRBJ1-2; 9 bases agree with TRBD1. V lost 5 bases, J lost 8 bases, and 7 bases stayed unmatched. The CDR3 runs 13 residues. Germline V gene sequence: CDR1 SGDLS, CDR2 YYNGEE. CDR3 residues: CASRRQGEWGYTF. In DNA form, the CDR3 reads TGTGCCAGCAGGCGACAGGGGGAATGGGGCTACACCTTC.

This CDR3 reads CASSNRGTGISTEAFF. The CDR3 nucleotides are TGTGCCAGCAGCAATAGGGGGACAGGGATTAGCACTGAAGCTTTCTTT. The chain has TRBV13 and TRBJ1-1; 9 bases are a match to TRBD1. V shed 5 bases and J 4 bases; nucleotides not matched to a gene: 11. CDR1 and CDR2 from the germline V gene are PRHDT and FYEKMQ (reference sequence). CDR3 size: 16 residues.

Turning to this clone: Sequence at one end of the junction differs from germline and may be a read error. The chain combines TRBV30 with TRBJ2-1; 7 bases are shared with TRBD2. CDR3 size: 13 residues. Germline CDR1 reads GTSNPN; CDR2 reads SVGIG (reference sequence). The CDR3 DNA sequence: TGTGCCGGGAGGGCGCCTAGGGACAATGAGCAGTTCTTC. This codes for CAGRAPRDNEQFF. Full variable domain (remainder filled in from reference TRBV30 and TRBJ2-1): SQTIHQWPATLVQPVGSPLSLECTVEGTSNPNLYWYRQAAGRGLQLLFYSVGIGQISSEVPQNLSASRPQDRQFILSSKKLLLSDSGFYLCAGRAPRDNEQFFGPGTRLTVL.

A note on this clone: The identical CDR3 is also encoded by other nucleotide sequences in the sample. As DNA, the CDR3 is TGTGCCAGCAGTTTTAGCGGGCCTTACAATGAGCAGTTCTTC. Translation gives CASSFSGPYNEQFF. The chain employs TRBV27 and TRBJ2-1; 7 positions match TRBD2. The length of the CDR3 is 14 residues. J gave up 4 bases and V 3 bases, and 3 bases lay outside the gene matches. Germline V gene data show CDR1 as MNHEY and CDR2 as SMNVEV (reference sequence).

The V and J genes are TRBV7-8 and TRBJ2-3; D perhaps matches TRBD2 (6 bases). This CDR3 spans 15 amino acids. With 5 bases removed from V and 0 bases from J, the gap between germline ends came to 12 bases. Germline V gene sequence: CDR1 SGHVS, CDR2 FQNEAQ. The CDR3 DNA sequence: TGTGCCAGCAGCACCCATGGGAGGAGCACAGATACGCAGTATTTT. This encodes CASSTHGRSTDTQYF.

The V gene is TRBV5-6, the J gene TRBJ2-3; possibly TRBD2 for D (6 bases). The CDR3 length is 14 residues. V lost 2 bases and J lost 7, with 14 bases in between. CDR1 and CDR2 (germline): SGHDT, YYEEEE. This chain's CDR3 is CASSLGGTSNTQYF. CDR3 coding DNA: TGTGCCAGCAGCTTAGGAGGGACGAGCAATACGCAGTATTTT. Together with reference TRBV5-6 and TRBJ2-3, the CDR3 gives the full variable domain: DAGVTQSPTHLIKTRGQQVTLRCSPKSGHDTVSWYQQALGQGPQFIFQYYEEEERQRGNFPDRFSGHQFPNYSSELNVNALLLGDSALYLCASSLGGTSNTQYFGPGTRLTVL.

This clone was seen more than once but under ten times. The chain carries TRBV15 and TRBJ1-5, with D uncertain. V was pared by 8 bases and J by 1 base, with 6 bases between. Germline V gene sequence: CDR1 LNHNV, CDR2 YYDKDF (reference sequence). This CDR3 contains 12 residues. CDR3 protein: CATGRSNQPQHF. In nucleotides, the CDR3 is TGTGCCACCGGAAGAAGCAATCAGCCCCAGCATTTT.

The J gene is TRBJ2-6, the V gene TRBV7-3, with a tentative D call TRBD1 (5 bases). Germline CDR1 and CDR2: SGHTA and FQGTGA. The CDR3 spans 15 residues. Trimming pared 5 bases from V and 0 bases from J, leaving 8 bases between. CDR3 sequence: CASSQGTSGANVLTF. The CDR3 DNA follows: TGTGCCAGCAGCCAGGGAACCTCTGGGGCCAACGTCCTGACTTTC. Using reference TRBV7-3 and TRBJ2-6 for the parts outside the CDR3, the full variable domain is GAGVSQTPSNKVTEKGKYVELRCDPISGHTALYWYRQSLGQGPEFLIYFQGTGAADDSGLPNDRFFAVRPEGSVSTLKIQRTERGDSAVYLCASSQGTSGANVLTFGAGSRLTVL.